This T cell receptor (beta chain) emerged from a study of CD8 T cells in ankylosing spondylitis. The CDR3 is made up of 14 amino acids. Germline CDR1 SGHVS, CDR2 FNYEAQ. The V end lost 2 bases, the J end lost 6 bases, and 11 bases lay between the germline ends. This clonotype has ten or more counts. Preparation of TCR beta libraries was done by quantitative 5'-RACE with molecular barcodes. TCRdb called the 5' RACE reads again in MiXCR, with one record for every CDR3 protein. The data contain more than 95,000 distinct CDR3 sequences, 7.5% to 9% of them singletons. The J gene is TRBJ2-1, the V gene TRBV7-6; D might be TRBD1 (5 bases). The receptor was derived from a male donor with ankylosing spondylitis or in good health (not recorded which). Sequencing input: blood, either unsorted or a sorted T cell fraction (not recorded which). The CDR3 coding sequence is TGTGCCAGCAGCTTAATCAGGACATCCAATGAGCAGTTCTTC. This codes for CASSLIRTSNEQFF. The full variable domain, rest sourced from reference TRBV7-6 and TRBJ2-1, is GAGVSQSPRYKVTKRGQDVALRCDPISGHVSLYWYRQALGQGPEFLTYFNYEAQQDKSGLPNDRFSAERPEGSISTLTIQRTEQRDSAMYRCASSLIRTSNEQFFGPGTRLTVL.